These T cell receptor beta chains were read from a single sample in a study of technical replicates of blood from several donors. Sequencing used immunoSEQ multiplex PCR; TCRdb keeps in-frame clones, though not all of them. The sample lists tens of thousands of clones, approximately 90% occurring once. Sequenced material: T cells isolated from PBMCs. The origin of the receptors is a human donor in good health. The CDR3 runs from the conserved cysteine through the conserved F or W. A D gene is named only where the DNA matches it firmly. Clone size is given for some rows only: seen once, a few or many times, or a class if the clone is expanded.

>TRBJ1-2|TRBV4-1|.|.
TGCGCCAGCAGCCAAGAACTTTCCCGAGGTAACTATGGCTACACCTTC
CASSQELSRGNYGYTF
>TRBJ2-7|TRBV4-1|once|.
TGCGCCAGCAGCCAAGGTCCCCACTCCTACGAGCAGTACTTC
CASSQGPHSYEQYF
>TRBJ1-4|TRBV5-1|.|.
TGCGCCAGCAGCCTTCCTACCGGGGTTCACGGTGAAAAACTGTTTTTT
CASSLPTGVHGEKLFF
>TRBJ1-5|TRBV6-1|.|.
TGTGCCAGCAGTGAAGCGTTGCTAGGGGGGGGACAGCCCCAGCATTTT
CASSEALLGGGQPQHF
>TRBJ2-7|TRBV19|.|TRBD1
TGTGCCAGTAGTATCGGACAGGGAGGCTCCTACGAGCAGTACTTC
CASSIGQGGSYEQYF
>TRBJ2-7|TRBV5-4|.|TRBD1
TGTGCCAGCAGTTATACAGGGGGGACCACCTACGAGCAGTACTTC
CASSYTGGTTYEQYF
>TRBJ1-1|TRBV7-3|.|.
TGTGCCAGCAGCCAGGGACACCAGAACACTGAAGCTTTCTTT
CASSQGHQNTEAFF
>TRBJ1-5|TRBV9|.|.
TGTGCCAGCAGCGTAGGATTGGGAGGCAATCAGCCCCAGCATTTT
CASSVGLGGNQPQHF
>TRBJ2-5|TRBV14|.|.
TGTGCCAGCAGCCTACTCGATGTTGAGACCCAGTACTTC
CASSLLDVETQYF
>TRBJ2-2|TRBV6-5|.|TRBD1
TGTGCCAGCAGTTACGCAGGGGGCAACACCGGGGAGCTGTTTTTT
CASSYAGGNTGELFF
>TRBJ2-7|TRBV5-1|.|TRBD1
TGCGCCAGCAGCCCAACACTCCGGGACAGATCCGTCGAGCAGTACTTC
CASSPTLRDRSVEQYF
>TRBJ1-4|TRBV5-4|.|.
TGTGCCAGCAGCTCTGGGGGGGCGGCTAATGAAAAACTGTTTTTT
CASSSGGAANEKLFF
>TRBJ2-7|TRBV9|.|.
TGTGCCAGCAGCGTAGCTGGAACCGGAGGTTTCGAGCAGTACTTC
CASSVAGTGGFEQYF
>TRBJ2-7|TRBV18|.|TRBD2
TGTGCCAGCTCACCAATCACTAGCGGGGGCTACGAGCAGTACTTC
CASSPITSGGYEQYF
>TRBJ1-2|TRBV19|.|.
TGTGCCAGTAGTATAGATCAGACAGGCTATGGCTACACCTTC
CASSIDQTGYGYTF
>TRBJ2-1|TRBV6-6|once|TRBD2
TGTGCCAGCAGTTATACTAGCGGGAGATACAATGAGCAGTTCTTC
CASSYTSGRYNEQFF
>TRBJ1-5|TRBV7-2|.|TRBD1
TGTGCCAGCAGCACTACTCCCAGCAGGGGGCGAGACAATCAGCCCCAGCATTTT
CASSTTPSRGRDNQPQHF
>TRBJ1-4|TRBV7-9|.|.
TGTGCCAGCAGCCGGAACCGACTAAACCCGAATGAAAAACTGTTTTTT
CASSRNRLNPNEKLFF
>TRBJ2-7|TRBV28|.|TRBD1
TGTGCCAGCAGTTCCCCAGGACAGGGGAGCTCCTACGAGCAGTACTTC
CASSSPGQGSSYEQYF
>TRBJ2-7|TRBV7-8|.|TRBD1
TGTGCCAGCAGCTTAGGGTGGGACAGGGGAGGCGAGCAGTACTTC
CASSLGWDRGGEQYF
>TRBJ2-1|TRBV5-1|.|.
TGCGCCAGCAGCTTAACTCACCTGGTCAACAATGAGCAGTTCTTC
CASSLTHLVNNEQFF
>TRBJ1-3|TRBV18|.|.
TGTGCCAGCTCCCTCGGACTCGGCGGTGGAAACACCATATATTTT
CASSLGLGGGNTIYF
>TRBJ1-6|TRBV9|.|TRBD1
TGTGCCAGCAGCGTAGACAGGGGAATGGGTTCACCCCTCCACTTT
CASSVDRGMGSPLHF
>TRBJ1-4|TRBV10-2|.|.
TGCGCCAGCAGTAATAGAGGGACAAGTGAAAAACTGTTTTTT
CASSNRGTSEKLFF
>TRBJ2-1|TRBV10-1|.|.
TGCGCCAGCAGTGAAAGCCTATCCTACAATGAGCAGTTCTTC
CASSESLSYNEQFF
>TRBJ2-2|TRBV11-3|few|TRBD2
TGTGCCAGCAGCCTGCAGGGACTAGCGGGGAGCGGGGAGCTGTTTTTT
CASSLQGLAGSGELFF
>TRBJ2-1|TRBV4-1|.|TRBD2
TGCGCCAGCAGCCAATATACCGGGACTAGGGGTGAGCAGTTCTTC
CASSQYTGTRGEQFF
>TRBJ2-5|TRBV6-1|once|TRBD1
TGTGCCAGCAGGACAGGGACCAAAGAGACCCAGTACTTC
CASRTGTKETQYF
>TRBJ2-7|TRBV9|.|TRBD1
TGTGCCAGCAGCCCTAGTGGGACAGGGGCCTACGAGCAGTACTTC
CASSPSGTGAYEQYF
>TRBJ1-1|TRBV18|.|.
TGTGCCAGCTCACCGCGTAGAACTGAAGCTTTCTTT
CASSPRRTEAFF
>TRBJ2-7|TRBV13|.|TRBD1
TGTGCCAGCAGCTCCACCGGGACAGGGTTCTACGAGCAGTACTTC
CASSSTGTGFYEQYF
>TRBJ2-7|TRBV27|.|TRBD2
TGTGCCAGCAGTTTGGCGGGAGGAGGTAGTTTGTACTTC
CASSLAGGGSLYF
>TRBJ1-2|TRBV6-5|.|TRBD1
TGTGCCAGCAGTTACACAGGGGGCGGCTACACCTTC
CASSYTGGGYTF
>TRBJ2-1|TRBV7-9|.|TRBD2
TGTGCCAGCAGCTTATCCTGGCGGGAGGCACACAATGAGCAGTTCTTC
CASSLSWREAHNEQFF
>TRBJ1-1|TRBV4-1|.|.
TGCGCCAGCAGCAGAGGGACTCACATGAACACTGAAGCTTTCTTT
CASSRGTHMNTEAFF
>TRBJ1-5|TRBV27|.|.
TGTGCCAGCAGTGTTAGAAATCAGCCCCAGCATTTT
CASSVRNQPQHF